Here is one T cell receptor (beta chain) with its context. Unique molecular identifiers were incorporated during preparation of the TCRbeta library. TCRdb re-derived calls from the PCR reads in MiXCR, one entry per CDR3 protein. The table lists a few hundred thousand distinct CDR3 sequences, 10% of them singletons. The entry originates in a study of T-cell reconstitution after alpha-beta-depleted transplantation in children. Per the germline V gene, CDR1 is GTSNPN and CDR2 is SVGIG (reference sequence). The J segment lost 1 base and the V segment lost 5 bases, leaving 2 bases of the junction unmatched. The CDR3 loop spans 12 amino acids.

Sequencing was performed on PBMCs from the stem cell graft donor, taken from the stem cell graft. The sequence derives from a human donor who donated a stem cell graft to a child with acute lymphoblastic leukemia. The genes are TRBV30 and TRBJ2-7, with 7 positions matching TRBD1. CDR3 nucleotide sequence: TGTGCCTGGGGACAGGATTCCTACGAGCAGTACTTC. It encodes CAWGQDSYEQYF.